This T cell receptor (beta chain) was captured in a study of blood T cell repertoires in COVID-19. Study-wide background: Donors in the United States, Italy and Spain gave samples during acute or convalescent COVID-19. The cDNA or gDNA used as material had been derived from T cells, B-cell-depleted T cells, or PBMCs.

Per germline, CDR1 DFQATT and CDR2 SNEGSKA (reference sequence). The J segment lost 3 bases and the V segment lost 3 bases, leaving 4 bases of the junction unmatched. The length of the CDR3 is 14 residues. As handled by the study authors: For nucleated cells, counts were estimated from reference gene primer amplification. The table came from immunoSEQ multiplex PCR; TCRdb's copy has only in-frame clones and leaves some out. V and J calls and clone size are copied from that table; D and trimming were computed from the DNA. Among roughly 200,000 clones, 70% to 90% were seen once, and the ten largest hold more than 2.5%.

The source of this sequence is a man in his 60s with acute or convalescent COVID-19. The chain recombines TRBV20-1 with TRBJ2-1, with 8 positions matching TRBD2. Sequencing was done on a sample of peripheral blood. CDR3 region: CSASPAGGYNEQFF. The CDR3 DNA reads TGCAGTGCTAGTCCGGCGGGAGGCTACAATGAGCAGTTCTTC.